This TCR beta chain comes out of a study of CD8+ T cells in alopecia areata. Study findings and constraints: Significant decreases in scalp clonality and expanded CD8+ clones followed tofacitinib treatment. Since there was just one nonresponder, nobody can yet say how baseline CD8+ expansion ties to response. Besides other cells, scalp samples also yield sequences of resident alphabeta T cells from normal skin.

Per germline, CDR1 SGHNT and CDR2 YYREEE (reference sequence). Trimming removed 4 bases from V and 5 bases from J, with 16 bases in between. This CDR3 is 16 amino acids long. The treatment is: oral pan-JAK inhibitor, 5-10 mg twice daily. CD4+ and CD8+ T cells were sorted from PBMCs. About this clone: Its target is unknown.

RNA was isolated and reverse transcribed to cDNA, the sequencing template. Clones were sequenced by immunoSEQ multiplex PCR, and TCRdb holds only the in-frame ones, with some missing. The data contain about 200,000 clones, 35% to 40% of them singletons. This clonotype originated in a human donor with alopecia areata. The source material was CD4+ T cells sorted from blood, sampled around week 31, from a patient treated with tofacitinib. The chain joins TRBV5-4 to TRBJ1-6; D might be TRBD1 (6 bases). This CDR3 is CASSKGDRTNNSPLHF. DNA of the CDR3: TGTGCCAGCAGCAAAGGCGACAGGACTAATAATTCACCCCTCCACTTT.